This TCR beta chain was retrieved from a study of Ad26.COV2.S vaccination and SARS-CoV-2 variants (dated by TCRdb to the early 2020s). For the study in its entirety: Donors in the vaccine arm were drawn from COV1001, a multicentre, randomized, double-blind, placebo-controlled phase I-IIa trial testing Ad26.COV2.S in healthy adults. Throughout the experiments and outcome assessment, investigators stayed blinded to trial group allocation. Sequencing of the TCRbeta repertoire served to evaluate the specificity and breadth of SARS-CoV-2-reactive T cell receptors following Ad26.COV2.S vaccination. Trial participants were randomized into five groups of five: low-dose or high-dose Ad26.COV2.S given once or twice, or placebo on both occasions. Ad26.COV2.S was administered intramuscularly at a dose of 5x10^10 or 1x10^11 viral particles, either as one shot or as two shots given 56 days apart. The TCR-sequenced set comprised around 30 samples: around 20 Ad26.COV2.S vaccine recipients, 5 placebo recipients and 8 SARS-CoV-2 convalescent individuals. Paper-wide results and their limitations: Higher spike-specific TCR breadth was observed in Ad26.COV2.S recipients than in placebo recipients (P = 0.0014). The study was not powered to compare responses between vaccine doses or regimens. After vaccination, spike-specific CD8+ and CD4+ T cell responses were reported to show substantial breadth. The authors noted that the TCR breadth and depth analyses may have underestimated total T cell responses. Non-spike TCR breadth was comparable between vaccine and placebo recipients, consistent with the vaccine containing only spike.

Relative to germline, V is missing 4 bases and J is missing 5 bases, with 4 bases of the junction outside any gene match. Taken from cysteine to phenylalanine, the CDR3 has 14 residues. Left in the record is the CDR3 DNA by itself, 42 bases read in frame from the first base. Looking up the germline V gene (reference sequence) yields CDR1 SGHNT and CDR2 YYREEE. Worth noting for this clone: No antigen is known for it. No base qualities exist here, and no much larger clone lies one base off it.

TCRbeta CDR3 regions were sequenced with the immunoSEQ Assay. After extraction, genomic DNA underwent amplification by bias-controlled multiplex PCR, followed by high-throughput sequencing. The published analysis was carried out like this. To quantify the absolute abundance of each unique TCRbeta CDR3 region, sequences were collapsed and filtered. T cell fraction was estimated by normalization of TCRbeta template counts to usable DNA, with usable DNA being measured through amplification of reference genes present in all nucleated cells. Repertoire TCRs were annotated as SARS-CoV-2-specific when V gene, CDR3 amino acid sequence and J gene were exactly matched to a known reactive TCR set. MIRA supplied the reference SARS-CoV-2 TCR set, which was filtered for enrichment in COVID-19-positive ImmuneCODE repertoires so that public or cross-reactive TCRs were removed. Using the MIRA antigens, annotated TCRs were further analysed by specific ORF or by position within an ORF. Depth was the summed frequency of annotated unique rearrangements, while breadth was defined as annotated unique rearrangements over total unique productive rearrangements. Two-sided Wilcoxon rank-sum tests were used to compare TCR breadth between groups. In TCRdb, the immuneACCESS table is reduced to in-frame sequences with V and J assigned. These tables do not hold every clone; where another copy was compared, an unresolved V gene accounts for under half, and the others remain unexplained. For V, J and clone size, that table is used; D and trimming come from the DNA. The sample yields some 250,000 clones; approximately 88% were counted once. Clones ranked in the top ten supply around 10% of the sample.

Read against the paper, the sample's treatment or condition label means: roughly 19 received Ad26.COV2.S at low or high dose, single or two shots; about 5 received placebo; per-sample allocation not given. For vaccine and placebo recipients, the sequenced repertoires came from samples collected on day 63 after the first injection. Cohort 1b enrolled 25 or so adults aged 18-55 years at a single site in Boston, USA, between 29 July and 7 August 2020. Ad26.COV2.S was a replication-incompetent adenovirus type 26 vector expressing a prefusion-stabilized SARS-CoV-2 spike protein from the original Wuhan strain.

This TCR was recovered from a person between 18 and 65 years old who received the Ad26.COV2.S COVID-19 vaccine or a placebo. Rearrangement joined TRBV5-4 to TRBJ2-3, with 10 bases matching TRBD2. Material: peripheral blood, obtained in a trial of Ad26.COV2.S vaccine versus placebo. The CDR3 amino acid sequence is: CASSLGLAVDTQYF. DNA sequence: TGTGCCAGCAGCCTCGGACTAGCGGTAGATACGCAGTATTTT.